This record covers a single TCR beta chain. Clones were sequenced by immunoSEQ multiplex PCR, and TCRdb holds only the in-frame ones, with some missing. This sample has 200,000 to 250,000 clones, with about four fifths found just once. These data belong to a study of blood T cell repertoires in COVID-19. Per the germline V gene, CDR1 is WSHSY and CDR2 is SAAADI. V was trimmed by 10 bases and J by 6 bases, leaving 6 bases between them. The CDR3 spans 10 residues. The receptor was derived from a woman aged 45-65 years who had been exposed to COVID-19. The chain uses TRBV10-2 and TRBJ2-2; no clear D. Sequencing input: PBMCs or T cells enriched from blood (not recorded which). The CDR3 sequence: CATRAGELFF. The CDR3 region has the DNA TGCGCCACCCGGGCCGGGGAGCTGTTTTTT.